What follows are 14 T cell receptor beta chains derived from one specimen sequenced in a study of regulatory T cells in long-lasting Graves disease. To make TCR beta libraries, researchers used iRepertoire HTBI primers and Arm-PCR of CDR3 regions. Each CDR3 protein gets one entry after TCRdb re-called the multiplex PCR reads with MiXCR. In the table there are about 660,000 distinct CDR3 sequences, around 30% of which are singletons. Time point reported: persistent/refractory GD, antithyroid drugs over 5 years with positive TRAb. PBMC-extracted RNA yielded the TCR library. This specimen consisted of peripheral blood mononuclear cells (PBMCs), obtained when the disease was refractory, from a patient treated with antithyroid drugs. The receptors come from a female donor with Graves disease.

The rearrangement joins TRBV6-1 to TRBJ1-1; perhaps TRBD1 as D (5 bases). The germline gives CDR1 MNHNS, CDR2 SASEGT. CDR3 length: 15 residues. V lost 6 bases and J 1 base, leaving 15 bases between the germline ends. The CDR3 bases are TGTGCCAGCAGACGCCCAAGCAGGGAGAACACTGAAGCTTTCTTT. Protein product: CASRRPSRENTEAFF.

This clonotype was found a few times. This chain uses TRBV6-1 with TRBJ1-4; D ambiguous. This CDR3 contains 13 residues. CDR1 is MNHNS and CDR2 is SASEGT in the germline V gene. V gave up 6 bases and J gave up 5 bases, with 10 bases separating them. CDR3 bases: TGTGCCAGCAGCCCCGAAGGGAATGAAAAACTGTTTTTT. It translates to CASSPEGNEKLFF.

The chain combines TRBV2 with TRBJ2-7; TRBD1 matches 7 bases. Per the germline V gene, CDR1 is SNHLY and CDR2 is FYNNEI. J was trimmed by 5 bases and V by 0 bases; bases with no gene match: 7. There are 15 residues in the CDR3. The CDR3: CASSEAGTARNEQYF. CDR3 coding DNA: TGTGCCAGCAGTGAAGCGGGGACAGCTCGGAACGAGCAGTACTTC. The whole variable domain, remainder taken from reference TRBV2 and TRBJ2-7, is EPEVTQTPSHQVTQMGQEVILRCVPISNHLYFYWYRQILGQKVEFLVSFYNNEISEKSEIFDDQFSVERPDGSNFTLKIRSTKLEDSAMYFCASSEAGTARNEQYFGPGTRLTVT.

The chain joins TRBV3-1 to TRBJ1-2, with D possibly being TRBD1 (6 bases). The V gene lost 4 bases and the J gene lost 2 bases, with 14 bases spanning the gap. Germline V gene data show CDR1 as LGHDT and CDR2 as YNNKEL (reference sequence). This CDR3 region has 15 residues. CDR3 DNA: TGTGCCAGCAGCCGCGTGGCAGGGGCGAACTATGGCTACACCTTC. This codes for CASSRVAGANYGYTF.

In this sample, this clonotype turned up a few times. The chain joins TRBV12-3 or TRBV12-4 to TRBJ2-6; the match to TRBD1 covers 10 bases. The CDR3 has 17 residues. V lost 6 bases and J lost 0; bases outside the gene matches: 5. CDR3 residues: CASRPDRGFSGANVLTF. In DNA, the CDR3 is TGTGCCAGCAGACCGGACAGGGGGTTCTCTGGGGCCAACGTCCTGACTTTC.

This clonotype has a handful of counts. The chain joins TRBV7-6 to TRBJ1-1; D gene unclear. The CDR3 covers 13 residues. Germline CDR1 is SGHVS and CDR2 is FNYEAQ. Trimming removed 5 bases from V and 6 bases from J, with 13 bases in between. The CDR3 reads CASSQAGNPEAFF. CDR3 sequence (DNA): TGTGCCAGCAGCCAAGCGGGAAACCCTGAAGCTTTCTTT.

This chain joins TRBV20-1 and TRBJ2-5, with D unclear. V was pared by 1 base and J by 4 bases, with 7 bases between. CDR1 is DFQATT, CDR2 SNEGSKA, per germline (reference sequence). The CDR3 extends over 12 amino acids. The DNA of the CDR3 is TGCAGTGCTAGAGGGAATCCAGAGACCCAGTACTTC. It codes for CSARGNPETQYF.

The chain has TRBV6-1 and TRBJ1-3, with D perhaps matching TRBD1 (5 bases). Trimming cost V 11 bases and J 5 bases, with 16 bases left between them. The length of the CDR3 is 13 residues. Germline loops: CDR1 MNHNS, CDR2 SASEGT. This CDR3 reads CASAGDGRNTIYF. As DNA, the CDR3 is TGTGCCTCCGCCGGGGACGGACGAAACACCATATATTTT.

This clonotype was picked up many times. The chain employs TRBV6-2 or TRBV6-3 and TRBJ1-2, with 10 bases lining up with TRBD1. The ends lost 4 bases at V and 4 bases at J; junction bases unmatched: 12. CDR3 length equals 17 residues. The germline gives CDR1 MNHEY, CDR2 SVGEGT. CDR3 amino acids: CASSFRTGGGLGYGYTF. The CDR3, as DNA: TGTGCCAGCAGTTTCAGGACAGGGGGAGGATTGGGCTATGGCTACACCTTC.

The rearrangement links TRBV2 to TRBJ1-2; D is unclear. Trimming removed 5 bases at V and 10 bases at J, with 11 bases between. The CDR3 length is 11 residues. CDR1 SNHLY and CDR2 FYNNEI come from the germline V gene. CDR3 amino acids: CASSPLLDYTF. The CDR3 nucleotides read TGTGCCAGCAGTCCCCTCCTTGACTACACCTTC.

In its sample, this clonotype was seen once. The V and J genes are TRBV14 and TRBJ1-1; D remains unclear. Trimming cost V 0 bases and J 9 bases, with 5 bases left between them. Germline CDR1 and CDR2: SGHDN and FVKESK. The CDR3 length is 11 residues. CDR3 DNA: TGTGCCAGCAGCCAAGAAGGGAAAGCTTTCTTT. Its translation is CASSQEGKAFF.

This clonotype has just one count. Germline and junction disagree at one end, which may indicate a read error. The chain combines TRBV7-2 with TRBJ2-2, with 7 bases lining up with TRBD2. Germline loops: CDR1 SGHTA, CDR2 FQGNSA. The CDR3 extends over 16 amino acids. CDR3 sequence reads: CASGFRASGFTGELFF. CDR3 bases: TGTGCCAGCGGCTTTAGGGCTAGCGGATTCACCGGGGAGCTGTTTTTT.

The CDR3 loop is CASTPRAEKYF. CDR3 nucleotide sequence: TGTGCCAGCACACCGCGGGCGGAGAAGTACTTC. The V gene is TRBV27, the J gene TRBJ2-7; tentative D call: TRBD2 (5 bases). CDR1 and CDR2 (germline): MNHEY, SMNVEV (reference sequence). Trimming took off 7 bases at V and 11 bases at J, with 15 bases between the two ends. This CDR3 has 11 amino acids.

This chain connects TRBV29-1 to TRBJ1-5; perhaps TRBD1 as D (5 bases). The CDR3 contains 13 residues. V lost 4 bases and J 0 bases, leaving 7 bases between the germline ends. CDR1 is SQVTM, CDR2 ANQGSEA, per germline. In nucleotides, the CDR3 is TGCAGCGTTGCTGACAGTAGCAATCAGCCCCAGCATTTT. Encoded protein: CSVADSSNQPQHF.